A selection of T cell receptor beta chains follows, all from one sample in a study of CXCR3-negative and CXCR3-positive naive CD8 T cells. TCRdb re-called the 5' RACE reads; one entry per CDR3 protein, DNA not given. The clone table shows roughly 110,000 distinct CDR3 sequences, with the ten largest holding 0.38%. The sample consisted of naive CXCR3+ CD8+ T cells from blood. The receptors come from a human donor in good health. Some clones in this sample may be carry-over from other donors' samples. Both conserved end residues are part of each CDR3.

v_gene: TRBV5-1
j_gene: TRBJ1-2
CDR3aa: CASSLQGYDYGYTF

v_gene: TRBV12-3/TRBV12-4
j_gene: TRBJ2-7
CDR3aa: CASSPGALHEQYF

v_gene: TRBV7-6
j_gene: TRBJ2-2
CDR3aa: CASSLLAENTGELFF

v_gene: TRBV13
j_gene: TRBJ2-5
CDR3aa: CASSLEDGGEQETQYF

v_gene: TRBV7-9
j_gene: TRBJ2-7
CDR3aa: CASSLGTSFNNEQYF

v_gene: TRBV7-2
j_gene: TRBJ2-1
CDR3aa: CASSSPPGGGSYNEQFF

v_gene: TRBV14
j_gene: TRBJ2-7
CDR3aa: CASSQVSGPPSYEQYF

v_gene: TRBV4-1
j_gene: TRBJ1-1
CDR3aa: CASSQDPGGNTEAFF

v_gene: TRBV5-1
j_gene: TRBJ2-7
CDR3aa: CASSFRLAGVLVDEQYF

v_gene: TRBV19
j_gene: TRBJ1-1
CDR3aa: CASSIALNTEAFF

v_gene: TRBV14
j_gene: TRBJ2-1
CDR3aa: CASSQVPRSGHLSYNEQFF

v_gene: TRBV5-5
j_gene: TRBJ1-6
CDR3aa: CASSQGDRGTGSPLHF

v_gene: TRBV12-3/TRBV12-4
j_gene: TRBJ2-5
CDR3aa: CASSPPSGETQYF

v_gene: TRBV6-6
j_gene: TRBJ1-2
CDR3aa: CASSSGSRDYGYTF

v_gene: TRBV20-1
j_gene: TRBJ2-6
CDR3aa: CSAISVTGSSGANVLTF

v_gene: TRBV4-1
j_gene: TRBJ2-2
CDR3aa: CASSQAQGGSGELFF

v_gene: TRBV29-1
j_gene: TRBJ2-2
CDR3aa: CRVGDPNTGELFF

v_gene: TRBV20-1
j_gene: TRBJ1-1
CDR3aa: CSASREFEAFF

v_gene: TRBV5-1
j_gene: TRBJ2-7
CDR3aa: CASSSGIGRRRSYEQYF

v_gene: TRBV14
j_gene: TRBJ2-2
CDR3aa: CDSSQETGRIRGTGELFF

v_gene: TRBV2
j_gene: TRBJ2-1
CDR3aa: CASTPTSGGHNEQFF

v_gene: TRBV20-1
j_gene: TRBJ1-2
CDR3aa: CSAQGANYGYTF

v_gene: TRBV12-3/TRBV12-4
j_gene: TRBJ1-1
CDR3aa: CASSFLVGGWDTEAFF